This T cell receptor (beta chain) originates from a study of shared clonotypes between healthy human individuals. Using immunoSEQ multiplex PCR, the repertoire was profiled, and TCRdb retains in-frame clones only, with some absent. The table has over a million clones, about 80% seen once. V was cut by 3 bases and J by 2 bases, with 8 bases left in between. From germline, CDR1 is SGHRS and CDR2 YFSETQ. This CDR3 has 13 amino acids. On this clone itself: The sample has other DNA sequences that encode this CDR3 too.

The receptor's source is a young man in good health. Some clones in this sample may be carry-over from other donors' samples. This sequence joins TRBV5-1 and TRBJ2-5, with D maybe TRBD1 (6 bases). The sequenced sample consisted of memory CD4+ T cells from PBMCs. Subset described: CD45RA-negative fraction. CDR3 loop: CASSWTVQETQYF. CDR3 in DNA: TGCGCCAGCAGCTGGACAGTACAAGAGACCCAGTACTTC.